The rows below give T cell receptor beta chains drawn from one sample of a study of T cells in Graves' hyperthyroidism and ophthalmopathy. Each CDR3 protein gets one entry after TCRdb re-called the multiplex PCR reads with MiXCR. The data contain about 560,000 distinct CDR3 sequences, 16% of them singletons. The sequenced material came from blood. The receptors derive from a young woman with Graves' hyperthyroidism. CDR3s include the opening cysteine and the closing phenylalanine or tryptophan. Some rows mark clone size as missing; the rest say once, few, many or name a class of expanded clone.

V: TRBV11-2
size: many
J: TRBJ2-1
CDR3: CASSRREPYNEQFF

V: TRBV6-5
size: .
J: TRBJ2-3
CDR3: CASSYWRTGGEDTQYF

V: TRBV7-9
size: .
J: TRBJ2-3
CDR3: CASSFAIGTDTQYF

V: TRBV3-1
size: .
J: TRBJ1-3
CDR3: CASSQGQGNTIYF

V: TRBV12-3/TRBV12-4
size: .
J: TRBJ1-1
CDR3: CASNYPGREAFF

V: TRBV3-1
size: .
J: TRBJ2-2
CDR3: CASSQRDRGFPGELFF

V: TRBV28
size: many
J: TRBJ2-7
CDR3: CASSLRGGLAEQYF

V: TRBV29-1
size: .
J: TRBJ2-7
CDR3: CSVGSPGQVPYEQYF

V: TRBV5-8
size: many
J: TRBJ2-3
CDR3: CASSLEASGSRDTQYF

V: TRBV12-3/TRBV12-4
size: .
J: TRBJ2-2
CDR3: CASPITPNTGELFF

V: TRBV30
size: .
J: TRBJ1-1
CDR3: CAWRADNTEAFF

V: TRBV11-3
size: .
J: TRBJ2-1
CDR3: CASSLDRGREQFF

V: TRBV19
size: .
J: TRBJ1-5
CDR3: CASSTQGPGNQPQHF

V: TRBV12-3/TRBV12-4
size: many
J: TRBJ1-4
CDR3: CASSARIWMGEKLFF

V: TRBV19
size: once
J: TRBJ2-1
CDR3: CASSMISGLAGNNEQFF

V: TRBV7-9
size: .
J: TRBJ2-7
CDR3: CASSYIPGGEQYF

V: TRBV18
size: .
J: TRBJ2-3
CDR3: CASSPLPAGSTDTQYF

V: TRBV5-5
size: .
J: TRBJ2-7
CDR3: CASSEPDRALYEQYF